A single sample gave rise to the 18 T cell receptor beta chains below, sequenced in a study of T-cell memory formation after mild COVID-19. MiXCR, run by TCRdb on the 5' RACE reads, gives a single entry per CDR3 protein. Found here are 250,000 to 300,000 distinct CDR3 sequences, around a sixth of them singletons; the top ten hold 22%. Sample: PBMCs or a T cell subset sorted from them (not recorded which). These receptors all stem from a man in his late teens or twenties who had mild COVID-19 (a few samples of this study predate the infection). Cell type and time point are not known.

The chain has TRBV19 and TRBJ2-2, with TRBD2 identical over 9 bases. Germline V CDR1 and CDR2: LNHDA, SQIVND (reference sequence). The CDR3 sequence is 15 residues long. The V gene end was trimmed by 4 bases and the J gene end by 5 bases; junction bases not matched to a gene: 5. CDR3 in DNA: TGTGCCAGTAGTAAGGGGACTAGCCGAACCGGGGAGCTGTTTTTT. Residues: CASSKGTSRTGELFF. The full variable domain, rest sourced from reference TRBV19 and TRBJ2-2, is DGGITQSPKYLFRKEGQNVTLSCEQNLNHDAMYWYRQDPGQGLRLIYYSQIVNDFQKGDIAEGYSVSREKKESFPLTVTSAQKNPTAFYLCASSKGTSRTGELFFGEGSRLTVL.

There are a few counts of this clonotype. This sequence joins TRBV7-2 and TRBJ2-7; D remains ambiguous. Germline-derived CDR1 and CDR2 are SGHTA and FQGNSA. The germline V and J ends were trimmed by 0 bases and 2 bases, with 11 bases remaining between them. CDR3 length: 15 residues. The CDR3 sequence: CASSLALGQTYEQYF. CDR3 coding DNA: TGTGCCAGCAGCTTAGCTCTGGGCCAAACCTACGAGCAGTACTTC.

This clonotype appeared a few times. The J gene is TRBJ1-3, the V gene TRBV27; the match to TRBD1 covers 8 bases. The V and J ends lost 7 bases and 0 bases, in that order; junction bases with no gene match: 20. Per the germline V gene, CDR1 is MNHEY and CDR2 is SMNVEV (reference sequence). CDR3 size: 20 residues. The CDR3 is CASIHPQDRASVSSGNTIYF. The CDR3 bases are TGTGCCAGCATCCACCCTCAGGACAGGGCGTCTGTGAGCTCTGGAAACACCATATATTTT.

The chain links TRBV7-9 to TRBJ2-7, with D possibly TRBD2 on 5 matching bases. CDR3 length equals 13 residues. Deletions cut 3 bases from V and 3 bases from J, with 9 bases between. Germline CDR1 SEHNR, CDR2 FQNEAQ (reference sequence). The CDR3 nucleotides are TGTGCCAGCAGCTTCGGGATCTACTACGAGCAGTACGTC. It specifies CASSFGIYYEQYV.

The table lists this clonotype with many counts. V gene TRBV6-5 combines with J gene TRBJ2-7, with a weak D call TRBD2 (5 bases). The CDR3 is 15 amino acids. The V gene lost 0 bases and the J gene lost 3 bases, with 12 bases spanning the gap. The germline gives CDR1 MNHEY, CDR2 SVGAGI. DNA of the CDR3: TGTGCCAGCAGTTACTCTGAGGGCCTCGGCTACGAGCAGTACTTC. It codes for CASSYSEGLGYEQYF.

V usage is TRBV28 and J usage is TRBJ1-2; possibly TRBD1 for D (5 bases). The V and J ends lost 6 bases and 3 bases respectively, with 14 bases between them. The CDR3 contains 14 residues. Germline assignment: CDR1 MDHEN and CDR2 SYDVKM. The CDR3 loop reads CASRITGTDYGYTF. In DNA, the CDR3 is TGTGCCAGCAGAATTACCGGGACGGACTATGGCTACACCTTC.

This rearrangement joins TRBV9 to TRBJ1-1; no definite D call. The CDR3 has 14 amino acids. Between the trimmed V and J ends, which lost 0 bases and 2 bases, there was a span of 8 bases. Germline CDR1 is SGDLS and CDR2 is YYNGEE. The CDR3 nucleotides read TGTGCCAGCAGCGTAGGAACCTTTAACACTGAAGCTTTCTTT. Translated: CASSVGTFNTEAFF. Drawing the rest from reference TRBV9 and TRBJ1-1, the complete variable domain is DSGVTQTPKHLITATGQRVTLRCSPRSGDLSVYWYQQSLDQGLQFLIQYYNGEERAKGNILERFSAQQFPDLHSELNLSSLELGDSALYFCASSVGTFNTEAFFGQGTRLTVV.

A few counts support this clonotype. The chain is built from TRBV7-9 and TRBJ2-1; D gene ambiguous. V lost 5 bases and J 9 bases, leaving 11 bases between the germline ends. Germline V gives CDR1 SEHNR, CDR2 FQNEAQ (reference sequence). The CDR3 runs to 12 residues. CDR3 sequence: CASSLEKTEQFF. The CDR3 DNA follows: TGTGCCAGCAGCCTGGAAAAGACTGAGCAGTTCTTC.

V gene TRBV6-5 combines with J gene TRBJ2-1; 7 bases fit TRBD2. This CDR3 comprises 14 residues. Germline CDR1 MNHEY, CDR2 SVGAGI. Unmatched junction bases numbered 1, after V lost 5 bases and J lost 0 bases. The CDR3 region is CASSSGASYNEQFF. CDR3 sequence (DNA): TGTGCCAGCAGTAGCGGGGCCTCCTACAATGAGCAGTTCTTC.

This CDR3 reads CAWSADRGWSPLHF. The CDR3 DNA is TGTGCCTGGAGTGCTGACAGGGGTTGGTCACCCCTCCACTTT. V is TRBV30 and J is TRBJ1-6; 8 bases are a match to TRBD1. CDR3 length: 14 residues. Germline loops: CDR1 GTSNPN, CDR2 SVGIG (reference sequence). The V segment lost 1 base and the J segment 10 bases; nucleotides outside the gene matches: 6.

V gene TRBV18 combines with J gene TRBJ1-1; D might be TRBD1 (6 bases). Looked up from germline, CDR1 is KGHSH and CDR2 is LQKENI. V gave up 3 bases and J gave up 3 bases, with 14 bases separating them. This CDR3 is 15 amino acids long. The CDR3 is CASSPQGTWDTEAFF. CDR3 nucleotide sequence: TGTGCCAGCTCACCCCAGGGGACGTGGGACACTGAAGCTTTCTTT. Supplemented by reference TRBV18 and TRBJ1-1, the full variable domain reads NAGVMQNPRHLVRRRGQEARLRCSPMKGHSHVYWYRQLPEEGLKFMVYLQKENIIDESGMPKERFSAEFPKEGPSILRIQQVVRGDSAAYFCASSPQGTWDTEAFFGQGTRLTVV.

The rearrangement links TRBV11-2 to TRBJ2-2, with unresolved D. V was trimmed by 6 bases and J by 9 bases, leaving 5 bases between them. The CDR3 has 10 residues. CDR1 and CDR2 (germline): SGHAT, FQNNGV. CDR3 protein: CASSLRELFF. CDR3 nucleotides: TGTGCCAGCAGTCTTCGGGAGCTGTTTTTT.

This clonotype was detected only a few times. DNA of the CDR3: TGCGCCAGCAGCGTCCCAGGTTACTACGAGCAGTACTTC. Its protein is CASSVPGYYEQYF. The chain combines TRBV5-1 with TRBJ2-7; D not certain. The CDR3 is made up of 13 amino acids. Germline V gene lookup returns CDR1 SGHRS and CDR2 YFSETQ. Deletions cut 4 bases from V and 3 bases from J, with 11 bases between.

This chain connects TRBV21-1 to TRBJ2-2; TRBD2 was called by the table and not checked on the DNA. TRBV21-1 is noted as a pseudogene. The CDR3 runs to 19 residues. The CDR3 DNA reads TGTGCCAGCCGGAAGGGGTCGTCGGGACTAGCGGGGAACACCGGGGAGCTGATTTTT. Protein sequence: CASRKGSSGLAGNTGELIF.

This clonotype was counted only a few times. This chain connects TRBV5-8 to TRBJ2-7, with 7 bases that match TRBD1. Germline lookup yields CDR1 SGHTS and CDR2 YDEGEE. This CDR3 has 14 amino acids. Trimming at V came to 1 base and at J to 4 bases, leaving 5 bases not matched to a gene. For the CDR3, the DNA is TGTGCCAGCAGCTTGCTAGGGGGCGGGTACGAGCAGTACTTC. Protein product: CASSLLGGGYEQYF.

This clonotype appeared once. A read error may be the cause here, since a much bigger clone is one base away. The CDR3, as DNA: TGCAGTGCTACCCCAGCGGCCTCATGTGCAGATACGCAGTATTTT. Its translation: CSATPAASCADTQYF. This sequence joins TRBV20-1 and TRBJ2-3; D perhaps matches TRBD2 (5 bases). The CDR3 length is 15 residues. Germline V lookup: CDR1 DFQATT, CDR2 SNEGSKA (reference sequence). With 4 bases removed from V and 4 bases from J, the gap between germline ends came to 18 bases.

This chain connects TRBV5-1 to TRBJ2-5; D gene ambiguous. Trimming stripped 4 bases from V and 3 bases from J, with 16 bases between. CDR1 and CDR2 from the germline V gene are SGHRS and YFSETQ. CDR3 length equals 15 residues. DNA for the CDR3: TGCGCCAGCAGCCAGGCAGGAGTTCCCGAAGAGACCCAGTACTTC. Translation: CASSQAGVPEETQYF. Complete variable domain (other parts from reference TRBV5-1 and TRBJ2-5): KAGVTQTPRYLIKTRGQQVTLSCSPISGHRSVSWYQQTPGQGLQFLFEYFSETQRNKGNFPGRFSGRQFSNSRSEMNVSTLELGDSALYLCASSQAGVPEETQYFGPGTRLLVL.

This clonotype was observed many times. The chain carries TRBV20-1 and TRBJ1-5; no clear D. Trimming pared 5 bases from V and 0 bases from J, leaving 8 bases between. The CDR3 spans 13 residues. Germline-derived CDR1 and CDR2 are DFQATT and SNEGSKA (reference sequence). Here the CDR3 DNA reads TGCAGTGCTTATGACAATAGCAATCAGCCCCAGCATTTT. Encoded protein: CSAYDNSNQPQHF.